This is a list of T cell receptor beta chains from one sample in a study of cytotoxic CD8 clonotypes in ibrutinib-treated CLL. Here immunoSEQ multiplex PCR was the method, and the copy in TCRdb shows in-frame clones only, minus some. The sample lists some 170,000 clones; 70% to 90% were seen once. Sequenced here: PBMCs, sampled at disease progression, from a patient treated with ibrutinib. The receptor set was obtained from a human donor with chronic lymphocytic leukemia. Both conserved end residues are part of each CDR3. The order of the fields is J gene, clone size, D gene, V gene, CDR3 protein, CDR3 DNA. D genes are given only for firm matches. Clone sizes are given selectively: once, few, many, or a class where the clone is expanded.

j_gene: TRBJ1-5; abundance: few; d_gene: TRBD1; v_gene: TRBV28; CDR3aa: CASRTGRGNQPQHF; CDR3nt: TGTGCCAGCCGGACAGGGCGGGGCAATCAGCCCCAGCATTTT
j_gene: TRBJ1-1; abundance: .; d_gene: .; v_gene: TRBV18; CDR3aa: CASSPPKGRSTEAFF; CDR3nt: TGTGCCAGCTCACCACCGAAGGGGCGTAGCACTGAAGCTTTCTTT
j_gene: TRBJ1-1; abundance: few; d_gene: .; v_gene: TRBV14; CDR3aa: CASSLDMNTEAFF; CDR3nt: TGTGCCAGCAGCCTCGATATGAACACTGAAGCTTTCTTT
j_gene: TRBJ1-5; abundance: .; d_gene: TRBD1; v_gene: TRBV4-2; CDR3aa: CASSQDKAGGYGNQPQHF; CDR3nt: TGTGCCAGCAGCCAAGATAAAGCAGGGGGCTATGGCAATCAGCCCCAGCATTTT
j_gene: TRBJ1-1; abundance: .; d_gene: .; v_gene: TRBV7-6; CDR3aa: CASSSPAGGAFF; CDR3nt: TGTGCCAGCAGCTCCCCCGCGGGGGGCGCTTTCTTT
j_gene: TRBJ2-5; abundance: .; d_gene: TRBD2; v_gene: TRBV9; CDR3aa: CASSVGATAGGETQYF; CDR3nt: TGTGCCAGCAGCGTAGGAGCCACAGCGGGAGGGGAGACCCAGTACTTC
j_gene: TRBJ2-5; abundance: .; d_gene: .; v_gene: TRBV4-3; CDR3aa: CASSRDYFQETQYF; CDR3nt: TGCGCCAGCAGTCGTGACTATTTCCAAGAGACCCAGTACTTC
j_gene: TRBJ1-4; abundance: .; d_gene: .; v_gene: TRBV7-9; CDR3aa: CASSLDSSLGEKLFF; CDR3nt: TGTGCCAGCAGCTTAGACAGCTCCCTGGGTGAAAAACTGTTTTTT
j_gene: TRBJ2-3; abundance: .; d_gene: .; v_gene: TRBV7-8; CDR3aa: CASLQGQGRLAGRADTQYF; CDR3nt: TGTGCCAGCTTACAGGGACAGGGGAGACTAGCGGGAAGGGCAGATACGCAGTATTTT
j_gene: TRBJ2-6; abundance: .; d_gene: .; v_gene: TRBV9; CDR3aa: CASSVHRTESGANVLTF; CDR3nt: TGTGCCAGCAGCGTACACAGGACTGAATCTGGGGCCAACGTCCTGACTTTC
j_gene: TRBJ2-1; abundance: .; d_gene: .; v_gene: TRBV19; CDR3aa: CASSSLFEQFF; CDR3nt: TGTGCCAGTAGCTCCCTATTCGAGCAGTTCTTC
j_gene: TRBJ1-2; abundance: once; d_gene: TRBD1; v_gene: TRBV27; CDR3aa: CASSLSSRGLLYGYTF; CDR3nt: TGTGCCAGCAGTTTATCGTCCAGGGGGCTTCTCTATGGCTACACCTTC
j_gene: TRBJ2-7; abundance: .; d_gene: .; v_gene: TRBV11-2; CDR3aa: CASSFGGVYSYEQYF; CDR3nt: TGTGCCAGCAGCTTTGGAGGGGTCTACTCCTACGAGCAGTACTTC
j_gene: TRBJ1-1; abundance: .; d_gene: TRBD1; v_gene: TRBV29-1; CDR3aa: CSVGNRGTNTEAFF; CDR3nt: TGCAGCGTTGGTAACAGGGGCACGAACACTGAAGCTTTCTTT
j_gene: TRBJ2-2; abundance: .; d_gene: .; v_gene: TRBV6-4; CDR3aa: CASSGLNTGELFF; CDR3nt: TGTGCCAGCAGTGGCCTCAACACCGGGGAGCTGTTTTTT
j_gene: TRBJ1-5; abundance: .; d_gene: .; v_gene: TRBV27; CDR3aa: CASSRFGHDSVDQPQHF; CDR3nt: TGTGCCAGCAGTCGATTCGGACACGACAGTGTGGATCAGCCCCAGCATTTT
j_gene: TRBJ1-4; abundance: .; d_gene: TRBD1; v_gene: TRBV6-1; CDR3aa: CASTATGTEKLFF; CDR3nt: TGTGCCAGCACCGCGACAGGGACCGAAAAACTGTTTTTT
j_gene: TRBJ2-7; abundance: .; d_gene: .; v_gene: TRBV2; CDR3aa: CASSGSRLSYEQYF; CDR3nt: TGTGCCAGCAGTGGTAGTCGGTTATCCTACGAGCAGTACTTC
j_gene: TRBJ2-5; abundance: .; d_gene: TRBD2; v_gene: TRBV6-6; CDR3aa: CASSKGLAGEETQYF; CDR3nt: TGTGCCAGCAGCAAGGGACTAGCGGGAGAGGAGACCCAGTACTTC
j_gene: TRBJ2-5; abundance: .; d_gene: TRBD1; v_gene: TRBV10-3; CDR3aa: CAISDLGDRGHQETQYF; CDR3nt: TGTGCCATCAGTGACCTAGGGGACAGGGGCCACCAAGAGACCCAGTACTTC
j_gene: TRBJ2-7; abundance: .; d_gene: .; v_gene: TRBV30; CDR3aa: CAWSARTLTYEQYF; CDR3nt: TGTGCCTGGAGTGCCCGGACGCTTACCTACGAGCAGTACTTC
j_gene: TRBJ2-7; abundance: .; d_gene: TRBD1; v_gene: TRBV7-2; CDR3aa: CASSLRDRDSEQYF; CDR3nt: TGTGCCAGCAGCCTCCGGGACAGGGATTCCGAGCAGTACTTC
j_gene: TRBJ1-1; abundance: .; d_gene: .; v_gene: TRBV19; CDR3aa: CASSNHPGRSTEAFF; CDR3nt: TGTGCCAGTAGTAACCATCCAGGGAGGAGCACTGAAGCTTTCTTT
j_gene: TRBJ2-5; abundance: .; d_gene: TRBD2; v_gene: TRBV7-7; CDR3aa: CASSLTGGQETQYF; CDR3nt: TGTGCCAGCAGCTTGACGGGGGGCCAAGAGACCCAGTACTTC
j_gene: TRBJ2-3; abundance: .; d_gene: .; v_gene: TRBV2; CDR3aa: CANLRGDTQYF; CDR3nt: TGTGCCAACTTGAGGGGAGATACGCAGTATTTT
j_gene: TRBJ1-1; abundance: .; d_gene: .; v_gene: TRBV27; CDR3aa: CASNSQLGNTEAFF; CDR3nt: TGTGCCAGCAATTCTCAGCTGGGGAATACTGAAGCTTTCTTT
j_gene: TRBJ2-7; abundance: once; d_gene: .; v_gene: TRBV6-6; CDR3aa: CASSYSTLSYEQYF; CDR3nt: TGTGCCAGCAGTTACTCGACCTTATCCTACGAGCAGTACTTC
j_gene: TRBJ2-5; abundance: .; d_gene: .; v_gene: TRBV9; CDR3aa: CASSPGGQTGETQYF; CDR3nt: TGTGCCAGCAGCCCGGGGGGACAGACTGGAGAGACCCAGTACTTC
j_gene: TRBJ2-2; abundance: .; d_gene: .; v_gene: TRBV6-1; CDR3aa: CASSITNTGELFF; CDR3nt: TGTGCCAGCAGCATCACGAACACCGGGGAGCTGTTTTTT
j_gene: TRBJ1-2; abundance: .; d_gene: TRBD1; v_gene: TRBV27; CDR3aa: CASSSRTGRDSEYGYTF; CDR3nt: TGTGCCAGCAGTTCCCGGACAGGGAGGGATTCAGAGTATGGCTACACCTTC
j_gene: TRBJ1-1; abundance: .; d_gene: .; v_gene: TRBV30; CDR3aa: CAWSRTVNTEAFF; CDR3nt: TGTGCCTGGAGTCGGACGGTCAACACTGAAGCTTTCTTT
j_gene: TRBJ2-7; abundance: once; d_gene: TRBD1; v_gene: TRBV4-1; CDR3aa: CASSPSFTGVSFPYEQYF; CDR3nt: TGCGCCAGCAGCCCATCATTTACAGGGGTCAGCTTTCCCTACGAGCAGTACTTC
j_gene: TRBJ1-4; abundance: .; d_gene: .; v_gene: TRBV19; CDR3aa: CASSTGLTNEKLFF; CDR3nt: TGTGCCAGTAGTACGGGATTAACTAATGAAAAACTGTTTTTT